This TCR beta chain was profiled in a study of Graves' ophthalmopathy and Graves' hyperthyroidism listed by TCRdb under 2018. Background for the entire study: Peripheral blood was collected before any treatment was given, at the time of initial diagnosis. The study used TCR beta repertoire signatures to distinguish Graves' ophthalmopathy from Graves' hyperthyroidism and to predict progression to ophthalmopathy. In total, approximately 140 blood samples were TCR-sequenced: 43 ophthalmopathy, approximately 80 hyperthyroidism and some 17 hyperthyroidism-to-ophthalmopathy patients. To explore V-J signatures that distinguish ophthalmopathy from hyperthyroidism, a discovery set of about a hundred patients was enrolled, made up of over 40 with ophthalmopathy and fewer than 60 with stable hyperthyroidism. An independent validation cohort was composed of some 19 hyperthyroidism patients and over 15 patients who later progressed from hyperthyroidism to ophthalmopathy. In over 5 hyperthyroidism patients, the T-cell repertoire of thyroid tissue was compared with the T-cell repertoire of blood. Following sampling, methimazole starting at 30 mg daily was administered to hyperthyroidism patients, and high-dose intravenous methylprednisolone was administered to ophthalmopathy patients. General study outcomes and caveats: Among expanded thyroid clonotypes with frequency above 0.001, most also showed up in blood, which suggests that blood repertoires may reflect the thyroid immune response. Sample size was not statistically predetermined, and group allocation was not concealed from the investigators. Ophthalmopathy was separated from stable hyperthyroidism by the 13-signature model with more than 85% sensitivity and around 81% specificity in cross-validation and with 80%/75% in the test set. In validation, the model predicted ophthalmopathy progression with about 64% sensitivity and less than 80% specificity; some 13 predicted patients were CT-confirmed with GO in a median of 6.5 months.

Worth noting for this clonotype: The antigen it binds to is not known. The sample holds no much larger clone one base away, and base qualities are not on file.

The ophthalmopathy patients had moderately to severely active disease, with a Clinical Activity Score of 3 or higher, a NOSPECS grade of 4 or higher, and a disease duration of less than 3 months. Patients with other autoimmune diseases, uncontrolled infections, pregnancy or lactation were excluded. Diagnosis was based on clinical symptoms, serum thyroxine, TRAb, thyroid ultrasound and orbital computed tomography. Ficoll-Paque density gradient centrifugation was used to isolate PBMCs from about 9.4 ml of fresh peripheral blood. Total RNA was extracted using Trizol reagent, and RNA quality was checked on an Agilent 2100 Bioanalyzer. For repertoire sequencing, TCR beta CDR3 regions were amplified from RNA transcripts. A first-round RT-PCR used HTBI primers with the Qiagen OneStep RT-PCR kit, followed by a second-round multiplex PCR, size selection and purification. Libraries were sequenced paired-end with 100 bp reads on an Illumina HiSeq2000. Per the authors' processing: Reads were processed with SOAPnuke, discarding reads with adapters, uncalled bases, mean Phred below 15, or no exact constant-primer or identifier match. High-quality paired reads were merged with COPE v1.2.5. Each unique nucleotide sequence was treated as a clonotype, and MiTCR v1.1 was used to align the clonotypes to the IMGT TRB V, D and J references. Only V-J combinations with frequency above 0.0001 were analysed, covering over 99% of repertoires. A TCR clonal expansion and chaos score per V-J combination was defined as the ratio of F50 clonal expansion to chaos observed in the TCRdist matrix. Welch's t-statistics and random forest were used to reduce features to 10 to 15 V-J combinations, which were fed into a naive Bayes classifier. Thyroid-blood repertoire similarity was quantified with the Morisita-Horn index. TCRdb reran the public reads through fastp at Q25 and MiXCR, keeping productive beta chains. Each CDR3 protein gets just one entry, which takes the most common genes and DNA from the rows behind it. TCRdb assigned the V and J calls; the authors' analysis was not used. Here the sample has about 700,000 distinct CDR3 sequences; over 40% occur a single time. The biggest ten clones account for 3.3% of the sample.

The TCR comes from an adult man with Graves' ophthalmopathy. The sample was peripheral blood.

The DNA sequence is TGCGCCAGCAGTGAGTCTTACAGCTACGAGCAGTACTTC. It codes for CASSESYSYEQYF. The chain is assembled from TRBV10-2 and TRBJ2-7, with the identity of the D gene unclear. According to the germline V gene, CDR1 reads WSHSY and CDR2 reads SAAADI. V lost 0 bases and J lost 3 bases; the stretch between them is 6 bases long. The CDR3, from cysteine to phenylalanine, totals 13 residues. Only CDR3 DNA is held: 39 bases, read in frame from base 1.